Shown below are 24 T cell receptor beta chains from a single sample sequenced in a study of cytomegalovirus exposure and HLA in healthy donors. Primers included in the PCR were 60 Vbeta and 13 Jbeta primers. Sequencing used immunoSEQ multiplex PCR; TCRdb keeps in-frame clones, though not all of them. In the table there are roughly 130,000 clones, approximately 79% of which are singletons. Sequencing was carried out using PBMCs. The receptors were sampled from a man younger than 35 in good health and CMV-seropositive.

The chain carries TRBV6-6 and TRBJ1-1; perhaps TRBD1 as D (5 bases). This CDR3 is built from 14 residues. V gave up 1 base and J gave up 4 bases, with 10 bases separating them. The germline CDR1 and CDR2 sequences are MNHNY and SVGAGI (reference sequence). The DNA of the CDR3 is TGTGCCAGCAGTTACTTGGGGCCTGGCACTGAAGCTTTCTTT. Translation: CASSYLGPGTEAFF.

The CDR3 coding sequence is TGCAGTGCTAGAGGTTCGGGTGAAGCTTTCTTT. This codes for CSARGSGEAFF. This chain uses TRBV20-1 with TRBJ1-1; D call uncertain. Germline V gene lookup returns CDR1 DFQATT and CDR2 SNEGSKA (reference sequence). CDR3 length equals 11 residues. V was shortened by 1 base and J by 7 bases, with 7 bases between the two germline ends.

The genes are TRBV30 and TRBJ2-2; D remains ambiguous. Trimming shortened V by 5 bases and J by 0 bases, and 19 bases separated the two germline ends. The CDR3 is 17 residues long. CDR1 and CDR2 (germline): GTSNPN, SVGIG (reference sequence). Here the CDR3 reads CAWRPPVSFANTGELFF. DNA for the CDR3: TGTGCCTGGCGCCCTCCGGTTTCGTTCGCGAACACCGGGGAGCTGTTTTTT.

This chain links TRBV30 with TRBJ1-4; D is unresolved. This CDR3 comprises 11 residues. Trimming took 3 bases from V and 8 from J, leaving 7 bases between them. Germline CDR1 reads GTSNPN; CDR2 reads SVGIG (reference sequence). The CDR3 is CAWRGKEKLFF. The CDR3, as DNA: TGTGCCTGGAGGGGCAAGGAAAAACTGTTTTTT.

With respect to this clone: A junction end diverges from the germline sequence, so it may reflect a read error. The genes are TRBV7-7 and TRBJ1-3, with unresolved D. The CDR3 is 16 amino acids. CDR1 and CDR2 (germline): SSHAT, FNYEAQ (reference sequence). The chain's CDR3 is CASSPIHRESGNTIYF. The CDR3 coding sequence is TGTGCTAGCAGCCCTATTCATCGGGAGAGCGGAAACACCATATATTTT.

The rearrangement uses TRBV28 and TRBJ2-5; D is ambiguous. The ends were cut back, 6 bases at V and 5 bases at J, with 13 bases in the middle. The CDR3 has 13 residues. CDR1 and CDR2 from the germline V gene are MDHEN and SYDVKM. The CDR3: CASSLPQRETQYF. CDR3 in DNA: TGTGCCAGCAGCCTGCCCCAGAGGGAGACCCAGTACTTC.

The sample holds one count of this clone. This chain connects TRBV2 to TRBJ2-7, with 10 positions matching TRBD1. Germline loops: CDR1 SNHLY, CDR2 FYNNEI. The CDR3 covers 15 residues. The V and J ends lost 6 bases and 2 bases, in that order; junction bases with no gene match: 7. In nucleotides, the CDR3 is TGTGCCAGCAGCTCAGAAGGGACAGGGGCCTACGAGCAGTACTTC. This encodes CASSSEGTGAYEQYF.

The CDR3, as DNA: TGCGCCAGCAGCCAAGCCGACCGACAGGGCTACGAGCAGTACTTC. It yields the protein CASSQADRQGYEQYF. The gene calls are TRBV4-1 and TRBJ2-7; 7 positions match TRBD1. The trim removed 1 base at V and 3 bases at J, leaving 6 bases unmatched. Germline V gene lookup returns CDR1 MGHRA and CDR2 YSYEKL. The CDR3 is 15 amino acids.

This clone was seen only a few times. For the CDR3, the DNA is TGTGCCAGCAGCCTGACTCCTCGGGGGGTCTCGCGTGGGCCGAATTCACCCCTCCACTTT. Its translation is CASSLTPRGVSRGPNSPLHF. The V and J genes are TRBV27 and TRBJ1-6, with D perhaps matching TRBD1 (5 bases). This CDR3 spans 20 amino acids. Germline CDR1 reads MNHEY; CDR2 reads SMNVEV (reference sequence). Deletions cut 6 bases from V and 7 bases from J, with 31 bases between.

The chain couples TRBV27 to TRBJ2-7, with unresolved D. CDR3 length equals 11 residues. Germline V gene sequence: CDR1 MNHEY, CDR2 SMNVEV (reference sequence). V shed 4 bases and J shed 5 bases, with 6 bases lying between them. The CDR3 nucleotides read TGTGCCAGCAGTTCTAGGAACGAGCAGTACTTC. Amino acid sequence: CASSSRNEQYF.

The chain links TRBV6-1 to TRBJ1-5; D gene ambiguous. The CDR3 loop spans 17 amino acids. Trimming removed 2 bases at V and 0 bases at J, with 14 bases between. Germline V lookup: CDR1 MNHNS, CDR2 SASEGT. CDR3 sequence: CASSESRWRDSNQPQHF. The CDR3 nucleotides read TGTGCCAGCAGTGAAAGCAGGTGGCGGGATAGCAATCAGCCCCAGCATTTT.

The rearrangement links TRBV4-2 to TRBJ2-1; D perhaps matches TRBD2 (5 bases). Trimming left V 2 bases short and J 8 bases short, with 16 bases between. CDR1 LGHNA and CDR2 YNFKEQ come from the germline V gene. CDR3 length: 15 amino acids. Here the CDR3 DNA reads TGTGCCAGCAGCCAATCACGCGGCGGGTACGATGAGCAGTTCTTC. This encodes CASSQSRGGYDEQFF.

The rearrangement joins TRBV27 to TRBJ1-1, with D possibly TRBD1 on 5 matching bases. V shed 2 bases and J shed 7 bases, with 17 bases lying between them. Germline assignment: CDR1 MNHEY and CDR2 SMNVEV (reference sequence). The CDR3 loop spans 15 amino acids. In DNA form, the CDR3 reads TGTGCCAGCAGTTTAAGTCGCGGCAGGGTGGATGAAGCTTTCTTT. Translation gives CASSLSRGRVDEAFF.

The gene calls are TRBV5-6 and TRBJ2-7; no clear D. CDR3 length: 16 amino acids. The germline CDR1 and CDR2 sequences are SGHDT and YYEEEE. Trimming took 3 bases from V and 4 from J, leaving 20 bases between them. CDR3 residues: CASSSRGSRTQYEQYF. The CDR3 region has the DNA TGTGCCAGCAGCTCCCGTGGGTCTAGAACTCAGTACGAGCAGTACTTC. The full variable domain, in which reference TRBV5-6 and TRBJ2-7 provide the parts outside the CDR3, is DAGVTQSPTHLIKTRGQQVTLRCSPKSGHDTVSWYQQALGQGPQFIFQYYEEEERQRGNFPDRFSGHQFPNYSSELNVNALLLGDSALYLCASSSRGSRTQYEQYFGPGTRLTVT.

The gene calls are TRBV6-5 and TRBJ1-1; D gene uncertain. The CDR3 extends over 14 amino acids. Looked up from germline, CDR1 is MNHEY and CDR2 is SVGAGI. The ends were cut back, 3 bases at V and 0 bases at J, with 8 bases in the middle. The CDR3 DNA reads TGTGCCAGCAGTTATTCGTCAGTGAACACTGAAGCTTTCTTT. Translation gives CASSYSSVNTEAFF.

CDR3 coding DNA: TGTGCCAGCAGCCAAGATCGGGGGACCTTCTCCTACGAGCAGTACTTC. This codes for CASSQDRGTFSYEQYF. The genes are TRBV4-2 and TRBJ2-7, with D possibly matching TRBD2 (6 bases). The germline CDR1 and CDR2 sequences are LGHNA and YNFKEQ. With 0 bases removed from V and 0 bases from J, the gap between germline ends came to 12 bases. This CDR3 has 16 amino acids.

A single count supports this clone. The gene calls are TRBV5-4 and TRBJ1-3; 10 bases match TRBD1. Germline assignment: CDR1 SGHNT and CDR2 YYREEE (reference sequence). The CDR3 length is 14 residues. J lost 5 bases, V lost 3 bases, and 2 bases had no gene match. The DNA for the CDR3 is TGTGCCAGCAGCTCGGGACAGGGGAGAAACACCATATATTTT. Translated, it gives CASSSGQGRNTIYF.

This clone occurred a few times. The chain is built from TRBV28 and TRBJ1-4; possibly TRBD1 for D (6 bases). CDR1 is MDHEN and CDR2 is SYDVKM in the germline V gene. CDR3 size: 15 residues. V lost 7 bases, J lost 7 bases, and 19 bases lay in between. This CDR3 is CASKRRGGRGEKLFF. Written as DNA, the CDR3 is TGTGCCAGCAAAAGACGGGGGGGCCGCGGTGAAAAACTGTTTTTT.

This clone was detected once. This chain uses TRBV15 with TRBJ2-1, with TRBD1 matching 11 bases. Per the germline V gene, CDR1 is LNHNV and CDR2 is YYDKDF (reference sequence). This CDR3 is built from 16 residues. The V gene end was trimmed by 1 base and the J gene end by 9 bases; junction bases not matched to a gene: 8. The chain's CDR3 is CATSRVMGTGGSEQFF. The CDR3 DNA is TGTGCCACCAGCAGAGTAATGGGGACAGGGGGAAGTGAGCAGTTCTTC.

The chain couples TRBV30 to TRBJ1-5, with D uncertain. CDR1 is GTSNPN and CDR2 is SVGIG in the germline V gene (reference sequence). V lost 2 bases, J lost 4 bases, and 18 bases lay in between. The CDR3 covers 16 residues. CDR3 DNA: TGTGCCTGGAGTCCCGCTACTAGCAGGAGGAATCAGCCCCAGCATTTT. This sequence encodes CAWSPATSRRNQPQHF.

This chain joins TRBV18 and TRBJ1-6; D unresolved. In germline, CDR1 is KGHSH, CDR2 LQKENI. This CDR3 spans 13 amino acids. V gave up 4 bases and J gave up 8 bases, with 9 bases separating them. The CDR3 DNA is TGTGCCAGCTCACAAGGGCGGGATTCACCCCTCCACTTT. This sequence encodes CASSQGRDSPLHF.

For the CDR3, the DNA is TGTGCCAGCAGTTTACGGGCGGGTGGGGGGACGCAGTATTTT. Translation gives CASSLRAGGGTQYF. The chain has TRBV28 and TRBJ2-3; TRBD2 is a possible D gene (6 bases). This CDR3 is 14 amino acids long. Germline-derived CDR1 and CDR2 are MDHEN and SYDVKM. Trimming left V 2 bases short and J 9 bases short, with 15 bases between. Full variable domain (missing parts from reference TRBV28 and TRBJ2-3): DVKVTQSSRYLVKRTGEKVFLECVQDMDHENMFWYRQDPGLGLRLIYFSYDVKMKEKGDIPEGYSVSREKKERFSLILESASTNQTSMYLCASSLRAGGGTQYFGPGTRLTVL.

This clone appeared a single time. This rearrangement joins TRBV27 to TRBJ1-2, with unresolved D. Germline V CDR1 and CDR2: MNHEY, SMNVEV (reference sequence). CDR3 length: 18 residues. The V end was cut by 5 bases, the J end by 5 bases, with 27 bases between. The CDR3 loop is CASSGRAWALGSQYGYTF. CDR3 DNA sequence: TGTGCCAGCAGTGGCCGAGCATGGGCGTTAGGATCGCAATATGGCTACACCTTC.

This chain uses TRBV4-3 with TRBJ2-2, with TRBD2 as a possible D gene (6 bases). The CDR3 extends over 20 amino acids. V was clipped by 0 bases and J by 5 bases, with 25 bases between them. CDR1 is LGHNA and CDR2 is YSLEER in the germline V gene. The CDR3 sequence: CASSQEGRNTQGGDTGELFF. CDR3 sequence (DNA): TGCGCCAGCAGCCAAGAAGGACGGAACACTCAGGGAGGTGATACCGGGGAGCTGTTTTTT.